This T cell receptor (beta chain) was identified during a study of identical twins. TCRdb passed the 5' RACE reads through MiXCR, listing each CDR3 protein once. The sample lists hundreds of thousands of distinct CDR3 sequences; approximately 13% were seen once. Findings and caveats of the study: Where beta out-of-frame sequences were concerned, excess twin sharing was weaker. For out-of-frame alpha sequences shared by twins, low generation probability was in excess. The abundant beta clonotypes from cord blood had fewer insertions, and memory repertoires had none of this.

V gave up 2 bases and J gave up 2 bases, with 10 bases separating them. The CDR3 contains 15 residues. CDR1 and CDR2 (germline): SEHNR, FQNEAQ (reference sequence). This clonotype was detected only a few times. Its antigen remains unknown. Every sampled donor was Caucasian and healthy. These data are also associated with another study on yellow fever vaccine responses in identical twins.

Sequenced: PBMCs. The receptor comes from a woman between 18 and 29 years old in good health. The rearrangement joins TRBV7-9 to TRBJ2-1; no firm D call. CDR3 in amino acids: CASSLHSLTYNEQFF. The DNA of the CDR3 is TGTGCCAGCAGCTTACATTCACTGACCTACAATGAGCAGTTCTTC.